A single sample is the source of the 27 T cell receptor beta chains below, sequenced in a study of OX40 agonist ivuxolimab in advanced cancers. Generated by immunoSEQ multiplex PCR, the TCRdb table keeps only in-frame clones and is missing some. The table records about 90,000 clones, 85% of them present only once. This material consisted of CD4+ or CD8+ T cells sorted from blood, taken in a trial of the OX40 agonist ivuxolimab. Receptors were obtained from an adult with an advanced solid tumor such as melanoma, head and neck, liver or kidney cancer.

V is TRBV29-1 and J is TRBJ1-2, with no clear D. V dropped 0 bases and J dropped 8 bases, with 4 bases sitting between them. Germline lookup yields CDR1 SQVTM and CDR2 ANQGSEA. The CDR3 length is 10 residues. The CDR3 DNA reads as TGCAGCGTTGAAGATTTCGGCTACACCTTC. As protein: CSVEDFGYTF. The variable domain in full, with the rest retrieved from reference TRBV29-1 and TRBJ1-2, is SAVISQKPSRDICQRGTSLTIQCQVDSQVTMMFWYRQQPGQSLTLIATANQGSEATYESGFVIDKFPISRPNLTFSTLTVSNMSPEDSSIYLCSVEDFGYTFGSGTRLTVV.

CDR3 protein: CASSSRTDTQYF. CDR3 nucleotides: TGTGCCAGCAGCTCACGCACAGATACGCAGTATTTT. This rearrangement joins TRBV11-2 to TRBJ2-3; D is undetermined. Per germline, CDR1 SGHAT and CDR2 FQNNGV. The CDR3 runs 12 residues. The V and J ends lost 4 bases and 1 base respectively, with 3 bases between them.

The V gene is TRBV9, the J gene TRBJ1-3, with D hard to call. V shed 4 bases and J shed 1 base, with 21 bases lying between them. The germline gives CDR1 SGDLS, CDR2 YYNGEE. This CDR3 comprises 18 residues. The CDR3 DNA reads TGTGCCAGCAGCCCCGACATGATGGCGCTACCATCTGGAAACACCATATATTTT. It specifies CASSPDMMALPSGNTIYF.

The J gene is TRBJ1-5, the V gene TRBV28; D possibly corresponds to TRBD1 (5 bases). This CDR3 contains 17 residues. V lost 7 bases and J lost 2, with 21 bases in between. Germline V gene sequence: CDR1 MDHEN, CDR2 SYDVKM. The CDR3 protein is CASTPFLGEVGNQPQHF. Written as DNA, the CDR3 is TGTGCCAGCACCCCCTTCCTGGGGGAGGTGGGCAATCAGCCCCAGCATTTT.

This clone was detected a few times. The chain employs TRBV28 and TRBJ1-1, with a weak D call TRBD1 (6 bases). Germline lookup yields CDR1 MDHEN and CDR2 SYDVKM. There are 18 residues in the CDR3. V was shortened by 6 bases and J by 1 base, with 24 bases between the two germline ends. The CDR3 DNA reads as TGTGCCAGCAGCCCCCACGGCGGGTTCAGGGGAAAGAACACTGAAGCTTTCTTT. Protein sequence: CASSPHGGFRGKNTEAFF.

The chain has TRBV7-6 and TRBJ2-5; 7 bases fit TRBD2. V was clipped by 5 bases and J by 4 bases; unmatched bases: 10. Germline V lookup: CDR1 SGHVS, CDR2 FNYEAQ. This CDR3 is built from 15 residues. The CDR3: CASSPSGATLETQYF. In DNA form, the CDR3 reads TGTGCCAGCAGCCCGAGCGGGGCCACTTTAGAGACCCAGTACTTC.

The CDR3 reads CASSQHTGKPYEQYF. CDR3 coding DNA: TGTGCCAGCAGCCAACACACAGGGAAACCCTACGAGCAGTACTTC. V is TRBV5-4 and J is TRBJ2-7; TRBD1 is a possible D gene (6 bases). The V gene's germline CDR1 is SGHNT and CDR2 YYREEE (reference sequence). V was clipped by 4 bases and J by 2 bases, with 16 bases between them. The CDR3 spans 15 residues. Full variable domain (remainder filled in from reference TRBV5-4 and TRBJ2-7): ETGVTQSPTHLIKTRGQQVTLRCSSQSGHNTVSWYQQALGQGPQFIFQYYREEENGRGNFPPRFSGLQFPNYSSELNVNALELDDSALYLCASSQHTGKPYEQYFGPGTRLTVT.

The chain recombines TRBV28 with TRBJ1-6; tentative D call: TRBD1 (6 bases). Germline V gene sequence: CDR1 MDHEN, CDR2 SYDVKM. V was pared by 1 base and J by 10 bases, with 11 bases between. The CDR3 is 14 residues long. The CDR3 loop reads CASSLSGVGSPLHF. Here the CDR3 DNA reads TGTGCCAGCAGTTTATCAGGGGTGGGCTCACCCCTCCACTTT.

This clone appeared a few times. The chain carries TRBV10-3 and TRBJ2-3, with 10 positions matching TRBD1. Germline V gene lookup returns CDR1 ENHRY and CDR2 SYGVKD. The V segment lost 6 bases and the J segment 2 bases; nucleotides outside the gene matches: 8. The CDR3 is made up of 16 amino acids. The CDR3 reads CAISPGQGQSTDTQYF. The CDR3 DNA is TGTGCCATCAGCCCGGGACAGGGGCAATCCACAGATACGCAGTATTTT.

V gene TRBV7-2 combines with J gene TRBJ2-5; 12 bases fit TRBD2. The CDR3 length is 16 residues. The germline CDR1 and CDR2 sequences are SGHTA and FQGNSA. V lost 1 base and J lost 5; bases outside the gene matches: 5. The CDR3 region is CASSLGRLAGGETQYF. CDR3 nucleotides: TGTGCCAGCAGCTTAGGTCGGCTAGCGGGAGGGGAGACCCAGTACTTC.

V usage is TRBV5-1 and J usage is TRBJ1-2, with D unresolved. Germline V gene lookup returns CDR1 SGHRS and CDR2 YFSETQ. Trimming removed 0 bases from V and 7 bases from J, with 13 bases in between. The CDR3 loop spans 14 amino acids. CDR3 sequence: CASSLVLVGFGYTF. The DNA for the CDR3 is TGCGCCAGCAGCTTGGTTCTTGTTGGCTTTGGCTACACCTTC.

The V gene is TRBV18, the J gene TRBJ1-4; D gene unclear. Trimming stripped 4 bases from V and 7 bases from J, with 13 bases between. Germline V lookup: CDR1 KGHSH, CDR2 LQKENI. The CDR3 length is 14 residues. This chain's CDR3 is CASSQTRDGEKLFF. The CDR3, as DNA: TGTGCCAGCTCACAAACCCGCGATGGTGAAAAACTGTTTTTT.

CDR3: CASSFTSGRNDEQFF. The CDR3 nucleotides are TGCGCCAGCAGCTTTACTAGCGGGAGGAACGATGAGCAGTTCTTC. The chain joins TRBV5-1 to TRBJ2-1; TRBD2 matches 12 bases. V shed 2 bases and J 8 bases; nucleotides not matched to a gene: 5. The germline V gene encodes CDR1 SGHRS and CDR2 YFSETQ. The CDR3 contains 15 residues.

This clone showed up just a few times. The genes are TRBV20-1 and TRBJ2-3, with a weak D call TRBD2 (5 bases). Germline assignment: CDR1 DFQATT and CDR2 SNEGSKA (reference sequence). Trimming pared 5 bases from V and 7 bases from J, leaving 7 bases between. The CDR3 sequence is 10 residues long. The CDR3 sequence is CSALDYTQYF. In nucleotides, the CDR3 is TGCAGTGCTTTGGACTATACGCAGTATTTT.

The chain combines TRBV9 with TRBJ2-1; the match to TRBD1 covers 8 bases. The germline gives CDR1 SGDLS, CDR2 YYNGEE. Germline trimming cut 0 bases from V and 5 bases from J; bases unmatched to any gene: 1. The CDR3 sequence is 14 residues long. CDR3 sequence reads: CASSVGQGNNEQFF. As DNA, the CDR3 is TGTGCCAGCAGCGTAGGACAGGGGAACAATGAGCAGTTCTTC.

V is TRBV4-1 and J is TRBJ2-6; perhaps TRBD2 as D (5 bases). The CDR3 consists of 18 residues. The V and J ends lost 1 base and 4 bases respectively, with 17 bases between them. Germline CDR1 and CDR2: MGHRA and YSYEKL. DNA of the CDR3: TGCGCCAGCAGCCAAGGAGGGCTAGGACCGGGGGGGGCCAACGTCCTGACTTTC. Encoded protein: CASSQGGLGPGGANVLTF.

The chain combines TRBV18 with TRBJ1-1, with D unresolved. Germline V CDR1 and CDR2: KGHSH, LQKENI. This CDR3 has 15 amino acids. The V gene lost 5 bases and the J gene lost 0 bases, with 13 bases spanning the gap. Written as DNA, the CDR3 is TGTGCCAGCTCAAGCGGGCTTCTCATGAACACTGAAGCTTTCTTT. Protein sequence: CASSSGLLMNTEAFF.

The chain has TRBV5-1 and TRBJ1-5; D call uncertain. The CDR3 loop spans 13 amino acids. In germline, CDR1 is SGHRS, CDR2 YFSETQ. Trimming removed 0 bases from V and 4 bases from J, with 5 bases in between. CDR3: CASSLVPNQPQHF. CDR3 DNA: TGCGCCAGCAGCTTGGTCCCTAATCAGCCCCAGCATTTT.

This clone was seen just once. This chain links TRBV29-1 with TRBJ2-3; 8 bases line up with TRBD2. Per the germline V gene, CDR1 is SQVTM and CDR2 is ANQGSEA. There are 15 residues in the CDR3. V was clipped by 8 bases and J by 2 bases; unmatched bases: 12. The CDR3 is CSTLGVSGVTDTQYF. CDR3 bases: TGCAGCACCCTCGGGGTTAGCGGGGTCACAGATACGCAGTATTTT.

V usage is TRBV6-4 and J usage is TRBJ2-7; D not certain. The CDR3 is made up of 16 amino acids. Trimming pared 5 bases from V and 0 bases from J, leaving 17 bases between. The germline gives CDR1 MRHNA, CDR2 SNTAGT. CDR3 residues: CASSHHGTAYSYEQYF. In nucleotides, the CDR3 is TGTGCCAGCAGTCACCACGGAACAGCGTACTCCTACGAGCAGTACTTC.

The chain uses TRBV9 and TRBJ2-1, with 12 bases matching TRBD2. Germline V gene data show CDR1 as SGDLS and CDR2 as YYNGEE. Germline trimming cut 0 bases from V and 7 bases from J; bases unmatched to any gene: 8. This CDR3 contains 17 residues. The CDR3 coding sequence is TGTGCCAGCAGCGTAGTTCCCTTGACTAGCGGGAGTAATGAGCAGTTCTTC. Translated, it gives CASSVVPLTSGSNEQFF.

The chain carries TRBV14 and TRBJ1-2; TRBD1 is a possible D gene (6 bases). V was cut by 1 base and J by 4 bases, with 10 bases left in between. The germline gives CDR1 SGHDN, CDR2 FVKESK. The CDR3 runs 14 residues. CDR3 DNA: TGTGCCAGCAGCCAAGCAGGGGTTCGCTATGGCTACACCTTC. As protein: CASSQAGVRYGYTF. The full variable domain, its missing parts supplied by reference TRBV14 and TRBJ1-2, is EAGVTQFPSHSVIEKGQTVTLRCDPISGHDNLYWYRRVMGKEIKFLLHFVKESKQDESGMPNNRFLAERTGGTYSTLKVQPAELEDSGVYFCASSQAGVRYGYTFGSGTRLTVV.

The genes are TRBV28 and TRBJ1-3; D is unresolved. The germline V gene encodes CDR1 MDHEN and CDR2 SYDVKM. The V gene lost 8 bases and the J gene lost 0 bases, with 17 bases spanning the gap. The CDR3 is 16 amino acids. The CDR3 is CASLGGGAHSGNTIYF. The CDR3 DNA reads TGTGCCAGCCTCGGAGGCGGAGCACACTCTGGAAACACCATATATTTT.

The V call is TRBV19, the J call TRBJ1-4; D not certain. Germline V gene lookup returns CDR1 LNHDA and CDR2 SQIVND (reference sequence). Trimming left V 7 bases short and J 0 bases short, with 3 bases between. CDR3 length: 12 amino acids. CDR3 DNA sequence: TGTGCCAGTACTGCAACTAATGAAAAACTGTTTTTT. Encoded protein: CASTATNEKLFF. Drawing the rest from reference TRBV19 and TRBJ1-4, the complete variable domain is DGGITQSPKYLFRKEGQNVTLSCEQNLNHDAMYWYRQDPGQGLRLIYYSQIVNDFQKGDIAEGYSVSREKKESFPLTVTSAQKNPTAFYLCASTATNEKLFFGSGTQLSVL.

V and J are TRBV19 and TRBJ2-4, with D perhaps TRBD1 (6 bases). CDR3 size: 14 residues. CDR1 is LNHDA, CDR2 SQIVND, per germline (reference sequence). V shed 10 bases and J shed 4 bases, with 17 bases lying between them. DNA for the CDR3: TGTGCCATCTCACAGCCAGGGGAGAAAAACATTCAGTACTTC. It is translated as CAISQPGEKNIQYF.

V and J are TRBV30 and TRBJ1-2, with 8 bases lining up with TRBD1. Germline values: CDR1 GTSNPN, CDR2 SVGIG (reference sequence). This CDR3 is built from 18 residues. The ends lost 1 base at V and 2 bases at J; junction bases unmatched: 15. The CDR3: CAWSALGQAAIINYGYTF. The CDR3 coding sequence is TGTGCCTGGAGTGCTCTGGGACAGGCGGCAATAATCAACTATGGCTACACCTTC.

This chain connects TRBV4-3 to TRBJ1-2; no clear D. Germline assignment: CDR1 LGHNA and CDR2 YSLEER. Between the trimmed V and J ends, which lost 0 bases and 4 bases, there was a span of 12 bases. This CDR3 is 15 amino acids long. This chain's CDR3 is CASSQETVPGYGYTF. CDR3 sequence (DNA): TGCGCCAGCAGCCAAGAAACCGTACCTGGCTATGGCTACACCTTC.